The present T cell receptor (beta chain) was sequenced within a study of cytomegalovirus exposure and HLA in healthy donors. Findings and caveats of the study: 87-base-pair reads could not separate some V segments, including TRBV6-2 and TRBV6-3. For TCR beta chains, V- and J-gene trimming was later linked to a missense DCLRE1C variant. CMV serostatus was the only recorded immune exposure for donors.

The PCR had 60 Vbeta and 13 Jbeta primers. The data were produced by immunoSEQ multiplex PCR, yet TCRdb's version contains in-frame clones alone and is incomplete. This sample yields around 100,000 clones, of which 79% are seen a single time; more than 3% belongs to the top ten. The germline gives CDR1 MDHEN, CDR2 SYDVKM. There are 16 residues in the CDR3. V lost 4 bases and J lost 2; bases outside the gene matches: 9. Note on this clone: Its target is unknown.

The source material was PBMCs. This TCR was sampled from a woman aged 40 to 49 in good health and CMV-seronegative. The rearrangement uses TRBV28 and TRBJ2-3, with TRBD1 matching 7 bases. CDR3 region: CASSWDRRLLTDTQYF. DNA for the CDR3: TGTGCCAGCAGTTGGGACAGACGCCTTCTCACAGATACGCAGTATTTT.